This T cell receptor (beta chain) is drawn from a study of regulatory T cells in long-lasting Graves disease. General study results and limits: Under persistent disease, TRBV28, TRBJ1-2 and TRBJ2-5 were used preferentially. Reduced TCR diversity was observed in persistent Graves' patients versus newly diagnosed patients. Possibly, too few samples lowered accuracy.

About this clonotype: Its cognate antigen is unknown.

Construction of the TCR beta libraries employed iRepertoire HTBI primers in conjunction with Arm-PCR of CDR3 regions. TCRdb ran MiXCR on the multiplex PCR reads and lists one entry per CDR3 protein. The repertoire consists of 530,000 or so distinct CDR3 sequences, with approximately 16% occurring once and the leading ten covering around 12%. The V end lost 3 bases, the J end lost 2 bases, and 17 bases lay between the germline ends. Germline CDR1 SGHRS, CDR2 YFSETQ. This CDR3 region has 16 residues. Stated time point: newly diagnosed GD, antithyroid drugs for less than 3 months. Following extraction of RNA from PBMCs, that RNA was used to make the TCR library. The same data also contributed to another study, on T cells in Graves' hyperthyroidism and ophthalmopathy.

The receptor was isolated from a man aged 18 to 29 with Graves disease. Here the sequenced sample was peripheral blood mononuclear cells (PBMCs), taken at new diagnosis, from a patient treated with antithyroid drugs. The chain combines TRBV5-1 with TRBJ1-1; possible D gene TRBD1, 6 bases. For the CDR3, the DNA is TGCGCCAGCAGCTCTCCTCGGGTGGGGGGCAACACTGAAGCTTTCTTT. Its protein is CASSSPRVGGNTEAFF.